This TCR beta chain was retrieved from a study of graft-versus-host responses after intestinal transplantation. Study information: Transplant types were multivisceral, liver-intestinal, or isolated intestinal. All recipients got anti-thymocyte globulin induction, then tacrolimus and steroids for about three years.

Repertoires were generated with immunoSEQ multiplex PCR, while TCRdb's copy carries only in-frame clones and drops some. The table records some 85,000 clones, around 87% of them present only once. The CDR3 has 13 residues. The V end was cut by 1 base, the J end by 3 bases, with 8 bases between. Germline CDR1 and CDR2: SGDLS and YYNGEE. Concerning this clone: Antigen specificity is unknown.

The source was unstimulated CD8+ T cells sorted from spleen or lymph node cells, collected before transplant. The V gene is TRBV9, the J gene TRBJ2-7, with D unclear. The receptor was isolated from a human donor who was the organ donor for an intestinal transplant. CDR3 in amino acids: CASSVSTGYEQYF. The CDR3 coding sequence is TGTGCCAGCAGCGTATCAACGGGCTACGAGCAGTACTTC.